This TCR beta chain was retrieved from a study of blood T cells in healthy people across ages. Across the whole study: Capture by template switching was about one barcoded beta molecule per two T cells. Study-wide points: It was the long-lived donors that had more naive CD4+ cells and higher diversity than aged donors. Without sorted subsets, naive and antigen-experienced compartments could not be conclusively compared.

The germline gives CDR1 SGHVS, CDR2 FQNEAQ. Trimming left V 5 bases short and J 4 bases short, with 17 bases between. The CDR3 sequence is 15 residues long. The table lists this clonotype with a few counts. What it recognizes is unknown. The use of a sample-barcoded 5' primer and a J-beta primer mix characterized a second PCR of roughly 7 to 12 cycles. TCRdb reanalysed the 5' RACE reads using MiXCR and keeps one entry per CDR3 protein. The table includes about 1.8 million distinct CDR3 sequences, less than 50% detected once. This clonotype was sampled from a middle-aged woman in good health. The rearrangement links TRBV7-8 to TRBJ2-5; the D gene is possibly TRBD1 (6 bases). Sequenced sample: blood. This chain's CDR3 is CASSPEGGMLETQYF. The CDR3 DNA follows: TGTGCCAGCAGCCCAGAAGGGGGTATGCTAGAGACCCAGTACTTC.